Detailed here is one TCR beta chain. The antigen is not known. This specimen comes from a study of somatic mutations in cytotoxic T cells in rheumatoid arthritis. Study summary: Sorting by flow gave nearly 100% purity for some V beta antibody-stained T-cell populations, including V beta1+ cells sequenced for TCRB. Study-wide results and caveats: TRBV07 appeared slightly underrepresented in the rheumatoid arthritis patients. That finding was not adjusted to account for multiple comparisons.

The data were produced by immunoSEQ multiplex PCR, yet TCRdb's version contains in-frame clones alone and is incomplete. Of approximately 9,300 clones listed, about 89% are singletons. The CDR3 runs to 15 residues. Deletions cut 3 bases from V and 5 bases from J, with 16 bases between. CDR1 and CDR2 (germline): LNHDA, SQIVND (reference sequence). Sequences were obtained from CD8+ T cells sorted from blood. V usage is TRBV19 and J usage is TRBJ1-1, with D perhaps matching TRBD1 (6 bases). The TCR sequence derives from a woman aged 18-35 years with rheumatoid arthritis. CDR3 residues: CASSINRGGRTEAFF. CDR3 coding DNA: TGTGCCAGTAGTATTAATAGGGGGGGTCGTACTGAAGCTTTCTTT.